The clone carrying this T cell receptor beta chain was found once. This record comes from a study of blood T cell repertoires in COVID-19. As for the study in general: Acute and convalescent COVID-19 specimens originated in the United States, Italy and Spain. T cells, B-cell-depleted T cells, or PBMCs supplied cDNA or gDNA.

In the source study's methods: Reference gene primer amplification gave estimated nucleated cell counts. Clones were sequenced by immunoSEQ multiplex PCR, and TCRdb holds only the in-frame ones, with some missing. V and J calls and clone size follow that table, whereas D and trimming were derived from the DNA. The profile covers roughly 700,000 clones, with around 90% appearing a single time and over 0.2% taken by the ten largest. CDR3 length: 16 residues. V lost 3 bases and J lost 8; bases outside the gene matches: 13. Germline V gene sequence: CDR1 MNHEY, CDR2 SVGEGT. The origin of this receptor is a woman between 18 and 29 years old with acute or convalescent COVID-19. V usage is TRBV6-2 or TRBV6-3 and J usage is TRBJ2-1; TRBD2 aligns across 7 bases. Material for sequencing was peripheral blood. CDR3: CASSYFVGGSEDEQFF. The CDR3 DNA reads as TGTGCCAGCAGTTATTTTGTCGGGGGGTCAGAGGATGAGCAGTTCTTC.